The 22 T cell receptor beta chains presented below share a single source sample, sequenced in a study of cytotoxic CD8 clonotypes in ibrutinib-treated CLL. Some clones are missing from TCRdb's copy, which holds only in-frame ones; the method was immunoSEQ multiplex PCR. The data show some 350,000 clones, 67% seen once. The sample here was PBMCs, taken after 36 months of ibrutinib treatment. These receptors were taken from a human donor with chronic lymphocytic leukemia.

The rearrangement links TRBV6-1 to TRBJ2-7, with D maybe TRBD1 (6 bases). With 3 bases removed from V and 2 bases from J, the gap between germline ends came to 11 bases. The CDR3 is 14 residues long. Germline values: CDR1 MNHNS, CDR2 SASEGT. For the CDR3, the DNA is TGTGCCAGCAGTGACTGGACAGACCCCTACGAGCAGTACTTC. Translation: CASSDWTDPYEQYF.

V and J are TRBV6-6 and TRBJ1-1, with D perhaps matching TRBD1 (6 bases). CDR3 size: 14 residues. The V gene's germline CDR1 is MNHNY and CDR2 SVGAGI (reference sequence). The V end lost 6 bases, the J end lost 3 bases, and 14 bases lay between the germline ends. The DNA of the CDR3 is TGTGCCAGCAGAAAACAGGGCTTGGACACTGAAGCTTTCTTT. Protein sequence: CASRKQGLDTEAFF.

The chain joins TRBV11-1 to TRBJ2-5, with 7 bases fitting TRBD1. CDR3 size: 13 residues. V shed 5 bases, J shed 3 bases, and the junction held 3 bases outside the gene matches. Germline values: CDR1 SGHAT, CDR2 FQDESV (reference sequence). The DNA of the CDR3 is TGTGCCAGCAGCCCGGGACAGAAAGAGACCCAGTACTTC. Translated: CASSPGQKETQYF.

This clone has just one count. Mismatch with germline at one junction end may stem from a read error. The chain combines TRBV4-1 with TRBJ1-6, with D perhaps matching TRBD1 (5 bases). The CDR3 spans 16 residues. The germline V gene has CDR1 MGHRA and CDR2 YSYEKL. CDR3 loop: CASSQLGEGWGSPLHF. As DNA, the CDR3 is TGTGCCAGCAGCCAGTTAGGGGAGGGATGGGGTTCACCCCTCCACTTT.

This clone was seen once. The rearrangement uses TRBV5-4 and TRBJ2-5; a possible D gene is TRBD2 (6 bases). CDR1 and CDR2 from the germline V gene are SGHNT and YYREEE (reference sequence). The germline V and J ends were trimmed by 4 bases and 3 bases, with 13 bases remaining between them. This CDR3 region has 14 residues. In nucleotides, the CDR3 is TGTGCCAGCAGCAGGGACTTCGCAAAAGAGACCCAGTACTTC. This translates into CASSRDFAKETQYF.

This clone is a singleton in its sample. The chain has TRBV7-6 and TRBJ2-7; D ambiguous. V dropped 1 base and J dropped 0 bases, with 13 bases sitting between them. The CDR3 has 16 residues. Per germline, CDR1 SGHVS and CDR2 FNYEAQ. CDR3: CASSLDRASPSYEQYF. The CDR3 region has the DNA TGTGCCAGCAGCTTAGACCGGGCCTCGCCCTCCTACGAGCAGTACTTC.

This clone was seen once. The chain links TRBV28 to TRBJ2-3; D gene ambiguous. This CDR3 is built from 16 residues. Germline assignment: CDR1 MDHEN and CDR2 SYDVKM. Trimming left V 2 bases short and J 0 bases short, with 12 bases between. CDR3 coding DNA: TGTGCCAGCAGTTTAGACTCGGAGTCTAGCACAGATACGCAGTATTTT. Translating gives CASSLDSESSTDTQYF.

This clone was detected only once. CDR3 amino acids: CASVDRWNEQFF. CDR3 sequence (DNA): TGTGCCAGCGTGGACAGGTGGAATGAGCAGTTCTTC. This chain links TRBV5-5 with TRBJ2-1; TRBD1 aligns across 7 bases. V shed 7 bases and J 7 bases; nucleotides not matched to a gene: 5. The CDR3 extends over 12 amino acids. Germline V gives CDR1 SGHKS, CDR2 YYEKEE (reference sequence).

The chain employs TRBV6-6 and TRBJ1-5; D is unclear. Germline loops: CDR1 MNHNY, CDR2 SVGAGI (reference sequence). The length of the CDR3 is 12 residues. Trimming took 0 bases from V and 10 from J, leaving 7 bases between them. CDR3: CASSYSMSPQHF. Written as DNA, the CDR3 is TGTGCCAGCAGTTACTCGATGAGCCCCCAGCATTTT.

This sequence joins TRBV10-2 and TRBJ1-4; TRBD1 might be the D (5 bases). The CDR3 is made up of 13 amino acids. Trimming left V 6 bases short and J 5 bases short, with 10 bases between. Germline CDR1 WSHSY, CDR2 SAAADI. CDR3 amino acids: CASRGPENEKLFF. The CDR3 DNA reads as TGCGCCAGCAGGGGACCTGAAAATGAAAAACTGTTTTTT.

The chain has TRBV5-1 and TRBJ2-1; D is ambiguous. In germline, CDR1 is SGHRS, CDR2 YFSETQ. The CDR3 spans 11 residues. V shed 1 base and J shed 10 bases, with 6 bases lying between them. The CDR3 loop is CASSLLGEQFF. In nucleotides, the CDR3 is TGCGCCAGCAGCTTGCTGGGAGAGCAGTTCTTC.

The chain is built from TRBV6-5 and TRBJ1-5; D perhaps matches TRBD1 (5 bases). V was shortened by 7 bases and J by 6 bases, with 13 bases between the two germline ends. There are 13 residues in the CDR3. Germline CDR1 is MNHEY and CDR2 is SVGAGI. DNA of the CDR3: TGTGCCAGCATGAGGGGTGGGCTTCAGCCCCAGCATTTT. Encoded protein: CASMRGGLQPQHF.

The chain carries TRBV5-1 and TRBJ2-2; D tentatively reads TRBD1 or TRBD2 (5 bases each). Germline CDR1 and CDR2: SGHRS and YFSETQ. Trimming stripped 2 bases from V and 2 bases from J, with 10 bases between. This CDR3 comprises 15 residues. The CDR3 sequence is CASSFGTRNTGELFF. In DNA, the CDR3 is TGCGCCAGCAGCTTCGGGACCCGAAACACCGGGGAGCTGTTTTTT.

V usage is TRBV23-1 and J usage is TRBJ1-1, with 7 nucleotides matching TRBD1. TRBV23-1 qualifies as an ORF whose function is uncertain. CDR3 length equals 16 residues. After removal of 2 bases from V and 4 bases from J, the junction contained 10 bases not matched to a gene. The CDR3 loop is CASSQDRASLSTEAFF. The CDR3 DNA reads TGCGCCAGCAGTCAAGACAGGGCGAGCCTGAGCACTGAAGCTTTCTTT.

This sequence joins TRBV28 and TRBJ2-7; TRBD1 matches 7 bases. Germline-derived CDR1 and CDR2 are MDHEN and SYDVKM. The CDR3 length is 15 residues. Losses at the gene ends were 5 bases for V and 3 bases for J; bases not matched to a gene: 10. The CDR3 reads CASSPSPTGFYEQYF. CDR3 sequence (DNA): TGTGCCAGCAGTCCCTCACCGACAGGGTTCTACGAGCAGTACTTC.

This clone has only one observation. This chain joins TRBV6-6 and TRBJ2-2, with D perhaps TRBD2 (6 bases). The CDR3 extends over 15 amino acids. V was shortened by 6 bases and J by 5 bases, with 16 bases between the two germline ends. Germline V gene data show CDR1 as MNHNY and CDR2 as SVGAGI (reference sequence). DNA of the CDR3: TGTGCCAGCAGAGATGGACGACGGGGGACCGGGGAGCTGTTTTTT. Its translation: CASRDGRRGTGELFF.

V and J are TRBV6-5 and TRBJ2-7, with 10 positions matching TRBD2. Germline CDR1 MNHEY, CDR2 SVGAGI. The length of the CDR3 is 14 residues. The ends lost 6 bases at V and 2 bases at J; junction bases unmatched: 4. The CDR3 loop reads CASRSLAGAYEQYF. The CDR3 nucleotides are TGTGCCAGCAGATCCCTAGCGGGAGCCTACGAGCAGTACTTC.

The genes are TRBV28 and TRBJ2-7; 9 positions agree with TRBD1. CDR1 is MDHEN and CDR2 is SYDVKM in the germline V gene. This CDR3 is built from 15 residues. The junction had 11 bases not matched to a gene; V was cut back by 5 bases and J by 6 bases. This CDR3 reads CASSKPRTGGSEQYF. DNA for the CDR3: TGTGCCAGCAGTAAGCCTAGAACAGGGGGCTCCGAGCAGTACTTC.

The chain has TRBV12-5 and TRBJ1-5; D not certain. The ends were cut back, 1 base at V and 2 bases at J, with 9 bases in the middle. CDR1 and CDR2 (germline): LGHNT, FRNRAP. The CDR3 runs to 15 residues. The CDR3 sequence is CASGLGAGGNQPQHF. The CDR3 nucleotides read TGTGCTAGTGGTTTGGGGGCAGGAGGCAATCAGCCCCAGCATTTT.

The V and J genes are TRBV5-1 and TRBJ2-7; D gene ambiguous. Trimming took 1 base from V and 2 from J, leaving 10 bases between them. The germline gives CDR1 SGHRS, CDR2 YFSETQ. The CDR3 length is 14 residues. The CDR3 coding sequence is TGCGCCAGCAGCTTGAATCGCCCCCCCTACGAGCAGTACTTC. Translating gives CASSLNRPPYEQYF.

The rearrangement links TRBV19 to TRBJ1-2; possible D gene TRBD1, 5 bases. CDR3 size: 15 residues. V lost 1 base, J lost 3 bases, and 12 bases lay in between. From germline, CDR1 is LNHDA and CDR2 SQIVND (reference sequence). CDR3 region: CASSIVRRGDYGYTF. The CDR3, as DNA: TGTGCCAGTAGTATAGTGAGACGGGGGGACTATGGCTACACCTTC. Full variable domain (rest looked up from reference TRBV19 and TRBJ1-2): DGGITQSPKYLFRKEGQNVTLSCEQNLNHDAMYWYRQDPGQGLRLIYYSQIVNDFQKGDIAEGYSVSREKKESFPLTVTSAQKNPTAFYLCASSIVRRGDYGYTFGSGTRLTVV.

This chain joins TRBV4-3 and TRBJ2-1, with D possibly being TRBD1 or TRBD2 (5 bases each). With 4 bases removed from V and 5 bases from J, the gap between germline ends came to 24 bases. Germline V CDR1 and CDR2: LGHNA, YSLEER. The CDR3 is 18 residues long. The CDR3 sequence is CASSRFPPGRQIDNEQFF. The CDR3 DNA reads TGCGCCAGCAGCCGATTCCCTCCGGGACGACAGATTGACAATGAGCAGTTCTTC.